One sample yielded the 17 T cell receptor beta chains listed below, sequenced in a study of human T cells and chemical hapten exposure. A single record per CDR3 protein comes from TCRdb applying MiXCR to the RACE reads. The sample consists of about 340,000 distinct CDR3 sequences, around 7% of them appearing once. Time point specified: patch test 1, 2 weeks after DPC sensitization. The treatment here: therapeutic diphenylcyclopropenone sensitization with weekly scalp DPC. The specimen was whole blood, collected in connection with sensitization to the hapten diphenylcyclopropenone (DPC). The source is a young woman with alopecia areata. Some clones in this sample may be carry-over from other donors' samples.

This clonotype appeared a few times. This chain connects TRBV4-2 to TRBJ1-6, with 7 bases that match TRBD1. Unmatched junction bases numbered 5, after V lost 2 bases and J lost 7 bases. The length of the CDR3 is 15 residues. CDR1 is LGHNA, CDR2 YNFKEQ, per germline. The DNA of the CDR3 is TGTGCCAGCAGCCAACCTGACAGGGCAAATTCACCCCTCCACTTT. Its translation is CASSQPDRANSPLHF.

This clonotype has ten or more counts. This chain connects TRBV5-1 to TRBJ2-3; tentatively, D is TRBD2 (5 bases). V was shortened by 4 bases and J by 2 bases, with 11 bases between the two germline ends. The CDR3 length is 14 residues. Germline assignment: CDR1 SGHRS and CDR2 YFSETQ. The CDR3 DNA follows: TGCGCCAGCAGCGAGGACTCTTCCACAGATACGCAGTATTTT. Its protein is CASSEDSSTDTQYF.

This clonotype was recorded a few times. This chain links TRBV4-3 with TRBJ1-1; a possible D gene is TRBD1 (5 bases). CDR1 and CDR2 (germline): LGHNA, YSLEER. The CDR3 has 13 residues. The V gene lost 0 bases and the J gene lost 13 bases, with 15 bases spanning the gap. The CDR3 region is CASSQDLGEEGFF. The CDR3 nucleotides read TGCGCCAGCAGCCAAGATTTGGGGGAAGAGGGTTTCTTT.

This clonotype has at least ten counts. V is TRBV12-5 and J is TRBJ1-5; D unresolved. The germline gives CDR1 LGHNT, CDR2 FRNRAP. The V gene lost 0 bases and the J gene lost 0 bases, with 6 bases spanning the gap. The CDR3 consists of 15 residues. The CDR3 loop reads CASGLVPDSNQPQHF. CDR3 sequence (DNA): TGTGCTAGTGGTTTGGTACCTGATAGCAATCAGCCCCAGCATTTT.

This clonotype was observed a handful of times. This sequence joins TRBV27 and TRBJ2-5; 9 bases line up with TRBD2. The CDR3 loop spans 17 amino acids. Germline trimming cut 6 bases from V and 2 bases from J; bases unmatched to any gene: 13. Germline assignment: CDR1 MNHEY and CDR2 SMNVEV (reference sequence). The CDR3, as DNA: TGTGCCAGCAGCCTCCACTCCGGAAGCGGGGGGCAAGAGACCCAGTACTTC. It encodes CASSLHSGSGGQETQYF.

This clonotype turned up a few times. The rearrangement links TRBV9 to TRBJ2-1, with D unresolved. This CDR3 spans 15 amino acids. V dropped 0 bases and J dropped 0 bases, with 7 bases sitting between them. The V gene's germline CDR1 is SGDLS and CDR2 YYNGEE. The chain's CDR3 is CASSVEANSYNEQFF. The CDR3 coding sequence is TGTGCCAGCAGCGTAGAAGCCAACTCCTACAATGAGCAGTTCTTC. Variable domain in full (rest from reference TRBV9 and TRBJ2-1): DSGVTQTPKHLITATGQRVTLRCSPRSGDLSVYWYQQSLDQGLQFLIQYYNGEERAKGNILERFSAQQFPDLHSELNLSSLELGDSALYFCASSVEANSYNEQFFGPGTRLTVL.

CDR3 loop: CASSLVGVYEQFF. CDR3 DNA: TGTGCCAGCAGCTTAGTGGGGGTATATGAGCAGTTCTTC. This chain connects TRBV7-2 to TRBJ2-1; either TRBD1 or TRBD2 may fit D (5 bases each). CDR1 and CDR2 from the germline V gene are SGHTA and FQGNSA. The CDR3 contains 13 residues. Trimming pared 1 base from V and 8 bases from J, leaving 9 bases between.

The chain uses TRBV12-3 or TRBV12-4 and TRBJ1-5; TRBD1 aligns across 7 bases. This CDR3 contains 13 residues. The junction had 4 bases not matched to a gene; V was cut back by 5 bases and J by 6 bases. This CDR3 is CASSDRVSQPQHF. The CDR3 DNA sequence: TGTGCCAGCAGTGACAGGGTTAGTCAGCCCCAGCATTTT.

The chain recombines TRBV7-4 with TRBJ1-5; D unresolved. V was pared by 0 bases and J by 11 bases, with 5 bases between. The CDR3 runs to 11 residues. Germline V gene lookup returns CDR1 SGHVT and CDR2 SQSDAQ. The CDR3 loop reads CASSLAVTQHF. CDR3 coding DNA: TGTGCCAGCAGCTTAGCGGTGACCCAGCATTTT.

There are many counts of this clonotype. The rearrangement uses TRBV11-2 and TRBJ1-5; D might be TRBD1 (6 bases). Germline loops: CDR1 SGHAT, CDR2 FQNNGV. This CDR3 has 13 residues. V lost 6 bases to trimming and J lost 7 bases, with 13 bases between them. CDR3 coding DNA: TGTGCCAGCAGTGTAGGGGGAAACCAGCCCCAGCATTTT. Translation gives CASSVGGNQPQHF.

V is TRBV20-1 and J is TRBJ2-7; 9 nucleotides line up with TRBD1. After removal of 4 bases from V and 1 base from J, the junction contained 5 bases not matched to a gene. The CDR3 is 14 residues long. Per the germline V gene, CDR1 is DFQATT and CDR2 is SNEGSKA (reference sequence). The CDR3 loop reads CSAIPGQGSYEQYF. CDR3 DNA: TGCAGTGCTATCCCGGGACAGGGTTCCTACGAGCAGTACTTC.

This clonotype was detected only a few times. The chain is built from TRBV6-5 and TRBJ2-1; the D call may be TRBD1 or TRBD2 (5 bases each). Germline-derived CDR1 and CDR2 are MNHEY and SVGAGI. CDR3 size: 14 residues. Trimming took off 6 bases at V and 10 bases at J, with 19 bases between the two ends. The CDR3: CASRRSERGPEQFF. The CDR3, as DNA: TGTGCCAGCAGACGTTCTGAAAGGGGACCAGAGCAGTTCTTC.

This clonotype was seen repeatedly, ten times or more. CDR3 residues: CAISDGSGGPSTDTQYF. The CDR3 coding sequence is TGTGCCATCAGTGACGGGAGCGGGGGGCCTAGCACAGATACGCAGTATTTT. The chain joins TRBV10-3 to TRBJ2-3, with 9 bases aligning to TRBD2. The CDR3 sequence is 17 residues long. Trimming at V came to 3 bases and at J to 0 bases, leaving 7 bases not matched to a gene. Germline loops: CDR1 ENHRY, CDR2 SYGVKD.

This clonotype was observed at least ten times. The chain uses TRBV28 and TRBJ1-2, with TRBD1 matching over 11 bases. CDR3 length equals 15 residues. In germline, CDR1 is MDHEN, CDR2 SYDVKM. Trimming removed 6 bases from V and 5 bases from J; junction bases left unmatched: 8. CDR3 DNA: TGTGCCAGCAGGGAGGGACAGGGGGTCCGGTATGGCTACACCTTC. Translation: CASREGQGVRYGYTF.

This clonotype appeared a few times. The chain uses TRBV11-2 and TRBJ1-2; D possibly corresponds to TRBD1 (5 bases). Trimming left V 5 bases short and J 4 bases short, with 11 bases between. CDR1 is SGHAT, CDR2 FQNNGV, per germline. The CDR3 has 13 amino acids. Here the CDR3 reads CASSAGRLYGYTF. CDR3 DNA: TGTGCCAGCAGCGCGGGACGGCTCTATGGCTACACCTTC.

CDR3 sequence: CASSPPGLAGANTGELFF. CDR3 DNA: TGTGCCAGCTCACCACCGGGACTAGCGGGGGCTAACACCGGGGAGCTGTTTTTT. The chain joins TRBV18 to TRBJ2-2, with 14 bases fitting TRBD2. Germline values: CDR1 KGHSH, CDR2 LQKENI. Unmatched junction bases numbered 2, after V lost 0 bases and J lost 2 bases. The CDR3 is made up of 18 amino acids.

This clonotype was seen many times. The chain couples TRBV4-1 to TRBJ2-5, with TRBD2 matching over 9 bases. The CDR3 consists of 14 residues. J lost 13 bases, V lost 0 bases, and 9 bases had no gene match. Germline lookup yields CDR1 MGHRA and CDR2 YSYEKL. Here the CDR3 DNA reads TGCGCCAGCAGCCAAGATCGCGGCGGGGGGGAGCGGTACTTC. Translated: CASSQDRGGGERYF.